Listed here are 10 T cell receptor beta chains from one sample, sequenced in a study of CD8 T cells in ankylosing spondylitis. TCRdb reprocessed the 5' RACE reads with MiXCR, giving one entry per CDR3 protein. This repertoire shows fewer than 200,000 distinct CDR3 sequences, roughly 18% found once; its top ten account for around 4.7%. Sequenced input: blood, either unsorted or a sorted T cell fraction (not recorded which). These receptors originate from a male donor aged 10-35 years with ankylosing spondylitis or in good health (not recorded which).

The DNA of the CDR3 is TGCGCCAGCAGCTTGGGTGCTCAACCGGATGAAAAACTGTTTTTT. Residues: CASSLGAQPDEKLFF. This rearrangement joins TRBV5-1 to TRBJ1-4; D unclear. Trimming removed 0 bases at V and 6 bases at J, with 12 bases between. Germline V lookup: CDR1 SGHRS, CDR2 YFSETQ. This CDR3 contains 15 residues.

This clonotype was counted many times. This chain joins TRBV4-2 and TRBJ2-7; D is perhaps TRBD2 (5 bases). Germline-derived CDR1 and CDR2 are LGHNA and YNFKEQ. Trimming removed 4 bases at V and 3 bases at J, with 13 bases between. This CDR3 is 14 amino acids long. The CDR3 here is CASSPVTGSYEQYF. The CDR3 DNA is TGTGCCAGCAGCCCCGTCACGGGGAGCTACGAGCAGTACTTC.

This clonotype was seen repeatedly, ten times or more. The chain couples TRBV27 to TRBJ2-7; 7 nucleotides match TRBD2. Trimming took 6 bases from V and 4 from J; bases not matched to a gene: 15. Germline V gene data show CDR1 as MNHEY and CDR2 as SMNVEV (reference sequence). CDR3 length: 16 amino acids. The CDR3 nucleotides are TGTGCCAGCAGCACCGGGGGTATGGGGACTAAATACGAGCAGTACTTC. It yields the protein CASSTGGMGTKYEQYF.

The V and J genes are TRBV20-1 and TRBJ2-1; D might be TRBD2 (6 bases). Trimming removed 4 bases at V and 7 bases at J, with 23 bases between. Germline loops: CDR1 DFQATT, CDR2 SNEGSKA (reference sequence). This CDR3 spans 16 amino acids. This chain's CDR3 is CSATIPGLSTGNEQFF. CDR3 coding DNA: TGCAGTGCTACCATCCCGGGACTCTCGACGGGGAATGAGCAGTTCTTC.

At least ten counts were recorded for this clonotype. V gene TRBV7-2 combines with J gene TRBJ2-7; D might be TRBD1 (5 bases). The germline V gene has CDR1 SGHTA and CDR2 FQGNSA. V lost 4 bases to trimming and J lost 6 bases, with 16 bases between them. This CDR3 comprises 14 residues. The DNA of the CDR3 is TGTGCCAGCAGCTCGACAGCGATACTGGTCGAGCAGTACTTC. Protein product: CASSSTAILVEQYF.

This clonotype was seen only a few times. The DNA for the CDR3 is TGCAGCGTGGACGCCGGGGAGCTGTTTTTT. It specifies CSVDAGELFF. V usage is TRBV29-1 and J usage is TRBJ2-2; no clear D. The CDR3 loop spans 10 amino acids. V lost 6 bases and J lost 6, with 5 bases in between. From germline, CDR1 is SQVTM and CDR2 ANQGSEA.

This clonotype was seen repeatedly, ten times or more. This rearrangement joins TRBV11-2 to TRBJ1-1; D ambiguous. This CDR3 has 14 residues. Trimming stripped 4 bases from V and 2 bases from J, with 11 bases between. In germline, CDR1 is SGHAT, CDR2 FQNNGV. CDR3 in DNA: TGTGCCAGCAGCTCAGCGGGGATCAACACTGAAGCTTTCTTT. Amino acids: CASSSAGINTEAFF.

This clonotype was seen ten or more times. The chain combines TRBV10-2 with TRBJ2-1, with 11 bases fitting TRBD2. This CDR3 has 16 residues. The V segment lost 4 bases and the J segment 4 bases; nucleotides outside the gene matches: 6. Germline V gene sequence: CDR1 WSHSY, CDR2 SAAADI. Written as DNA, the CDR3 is TGCGCCAGCAGTGGGGCTAGCGGGAGGAGTTACAATGAGCAGTTCTTC. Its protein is CASSGASGRSYNEQFF.

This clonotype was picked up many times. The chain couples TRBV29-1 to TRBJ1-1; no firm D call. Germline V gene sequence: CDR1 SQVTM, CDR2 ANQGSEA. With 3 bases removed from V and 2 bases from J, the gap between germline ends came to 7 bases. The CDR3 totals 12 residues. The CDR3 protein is CSVEAANTEAFF. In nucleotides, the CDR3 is TGCAGCGTTGAGGCAGCAAACACTGAAGCTTTCTTT.

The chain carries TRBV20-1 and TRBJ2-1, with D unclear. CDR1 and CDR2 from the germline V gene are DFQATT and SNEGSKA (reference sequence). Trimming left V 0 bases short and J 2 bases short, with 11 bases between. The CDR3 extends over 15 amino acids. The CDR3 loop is CSAREFRSAYNEQFF. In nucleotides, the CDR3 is TGCAGTGCTAGAGAATTTAGGAGCGCCTACAATGAGCAGTTCTTC.